Reported below is one T cell receptor beta chain. Its cognate antigen is unknown. The source of the sample is a study of T cell responses to AZD1222 COVID-19 vaccine. Sequencing used immunoSEQ multiplex PCR; TCRdb keeps in-frame clones, though not all of them. The sample includes about 78,000 clones, nearly 85% seen only once; the top ten take 2.9%. Germline V gene lookup returns CDR1 LNHDA and CDR2 SQIVND (reference sequence). This CDR3 has 14 amino acids. The germline V and J ends were trimmed by 7 bases and 4 bases, with 14 bases remaining between them. Study conclusions and caveats: A rise in Spike-specific TCR breadth and depth followed two AZD1222 doses.

The sequence came from an adult in good health. The chain uses TRBV19 and TRBJ1-5; D might be TRBD1 (5 bases). The input for sequencing was peripheral blood, taken on day 0 of AZD1222 vaccination. This CDR3 reads CASIARDGNQPQHF. CDR3 nucleotides: TGTGCCAGTATTGCGCGGGACGGAAATCAGCCCCAGCATTTT.